A selection of T cell receptor beta chains follows, all from one sample in a study of OX40 agonist ivuxolimab in advanced cancers. Some clones are missing from TCRdb's copy, which holds only in-frame ones; the method was immunoSEQ multiplex PCR. The sample includes 20,000 to 25,000 clones, about 86% of them seen just once. Sequencing was performed on CD4+ or CD8+ T cells sorted from blood, taken in a trial of the OX40 agonist ivuxolimab. Receptors were obtained from an adult with an advanced solid tumor such as melanoma, head and neck, liver or kidney cancer. Each CDR3 is given with its conserved first and last residue. The order of the fields is D gene, V gene, clone size, J gene, CDR3 protein, CDR3 DNA. A D gene is named only where the DNA matches it firmly. Part of the rows lack a size; the others show once, few, many or a class for expanded clones.

-	TRBV13	-	TRBJ2-2	CASSLGWETTGELFF	TGTGCCAGCAGCCTGGGGTGGGAAACTACCGGGGAGCTGTTTTTT
-	TRBV5-5	-	TRBJ2-7	CASSLVGYEQYF	TGTGCCAGCAGCTTGGTTGGCTACGAGCAGTACTTC
TRBD2	TRBV4-1	-	TRBJ2-7	CASSQAVGGAGHYEQYF	TGCGCCAGCAGCCAAGCCGTGGGGGGAGCGGGGCACTACGAGCAGTACTTC
-	TRBV28	once	TRBJ1-1	CASSLTGTSDEAFF	TGTGCCAGCAGTTTGACCGGGACATCGGACGAAGCTTTCTTT
TRBD1	TRBV9	-	TRBJ2-7	CASSVGQGAGEQYF	TGTGCCAGCAGCGTAGGACAGGGGGCGGGCGAGCAGTACTTC
-	TRBV2	once	TRBJ2-3	CASSEGRHSTDTQYF	TGTGCCAGCAGTGAAGGCAGGCATAGCACAGATACGCAGTATTTT
-	TRBV27	once	TRBJ2-7	CASSLDRSPRDEQYF	TGTGCCAGCAGTCTTGACAGATCTCCTAGGGATGAGCAGTACTTC
-	TRBV5-3	-	TRBJ2-3	CASSSGPSTDTQYF	TGTGCCAGCAGCTCGGGGCCTAGCACAGATACGCAGTATTTT
-	TRBV14	once	TRBJ2-7	CASSPLLSTYEQYF	TGTGCCAGCAGCCCGCTTTTGTCGACCTACGAGCAGTACTTC
-	TRBV5-6	-	TRBJ2-1	CASSRDEYNEQFF	TGTGCCAGCAGCCGGGACGAATACAATGAGCAGTTCTTC
-	TRBV6-1	once	TRBJ1-2	CASSYGGGYTF	TGTGCCAGCAGTTACGGTGGTGGCTACACCTTC
-	TRBV7-4	-	TRBJ2-7	CASSLATGRAGFYEQYF	TGTGCCAGCAGCTTAGCGACGGGACGGGCGGGATTCTACGAGCAGTACTTC
TRBD2	TRBV10-1	-	TRBJ2-7	CASSEFETSAEQYF	TGCGCCAGCAGTGAGTTTGAGACTAGCGCCGAGCAGTACTTC
-	TRBV19	once	TRBJ1-1	CASSWSRGYGRNTEAFF	TGTGCCAGTAGTTGGTCCAGGGGATATGGCAGAAACACTGAAGCTTTCTTT
TRBD1	TRBV6-1	-	TRBJ1-4	CASSEDRGGEKLFF	TGTGCCAGCAGTGAGGACAGGGGTGGTGAAAAACTGTTTTTT
TRBD1	TRBV10-2	-	TRBJ2-2	CASSESVTGNGELFF	TGCGCCAGCAGTGAGTCTGTGACAGGGAACGGGGAGCTGTTTTTT
-	TRBV6-1	few	TRBJ1-2	CASSEPTSVYYGYTF	TGTGCCAGCAGTGAACCCACATCAGTATATTATGGCTACACCTTC
TRBD1	TRBV28	-	TRBJ1-4	CASRTQGAAANEKLFF	TGTGCCAGCAGGACGCAGGGGGCGGCGGCTAATGAAAAACTGTTTTTT
-	TRBV9	-	TRBJ1-5	CASSVALGSGGSNQPQHF	TGTGCTAGCAGCGTAGCTCTGGGGTCGGGCGGAAGCAATCAGCCCCAGCATTTT
-	TRBV11-2	-	TRBJ2-2	CASSRRDTENTGELFF	TGTGCCAGCAGCCGACGGGACACCGAGAACACCGGGGAGCTGTTTTTT
-	TRBV19	few	TRBJ2-2	CASSIGFTGELFF	TGTGCCAGTAGTATAGGGTTCACCGGGGAGCTGTTTTTT
-	TRBV27	-	TRBJ1-5	CATGGGQPQHF	TGTGCCACTGGGGGGGGTCAGCCCCAGCATTTT
TRBD1	TRBV5-1	-	TRBJ2-5	CASSLRTDRGRETQYF	TGCGCCAGCAGCTTAAGGACAGACAGGGGGAGGGAGACCCAGTACTTC
-	TRBV6-6	-	TRBJ2-2	CASSYGIGTGELFF	TGTGCCAGCAGTTACGGTATCGGGACCGGGGAGCTGTTTTTT